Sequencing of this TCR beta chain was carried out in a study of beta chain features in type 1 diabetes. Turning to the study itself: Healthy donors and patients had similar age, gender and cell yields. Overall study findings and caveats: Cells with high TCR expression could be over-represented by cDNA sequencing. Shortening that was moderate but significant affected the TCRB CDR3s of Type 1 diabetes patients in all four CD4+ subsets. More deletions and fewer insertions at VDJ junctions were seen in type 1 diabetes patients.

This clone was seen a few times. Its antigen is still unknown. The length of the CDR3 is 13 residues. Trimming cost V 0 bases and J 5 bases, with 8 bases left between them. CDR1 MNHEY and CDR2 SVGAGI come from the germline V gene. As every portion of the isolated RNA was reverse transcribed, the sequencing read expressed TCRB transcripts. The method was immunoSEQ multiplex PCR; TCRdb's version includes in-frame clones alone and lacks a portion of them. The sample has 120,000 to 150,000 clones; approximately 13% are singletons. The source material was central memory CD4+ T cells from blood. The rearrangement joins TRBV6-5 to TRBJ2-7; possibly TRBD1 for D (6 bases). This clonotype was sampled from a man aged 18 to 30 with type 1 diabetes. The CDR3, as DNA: TGTGCCAGCAGTTACTCGTACAGGGACGAGCAGTACTTC. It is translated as CASSYSYRDEQYF.